This T cell receptor (beta chain) comes out of a study of shared T cell receptors in the human thymus. CDR3 length: 16 residues. The ends were cut back, 7 bases at V and 2 bases at J, with 20 bases in the middle. The germline V gene encodes CDR1 MNHEY and CDR2 SMNVEV (reference sequence). The table came from immunoSEQ multiplex PCR; TCRdb's copy has only in-frame clones and leaves some out. The sample includes hundreds of thousands of clones, around 93% of them seen just once. The sequenced sample consisted of thymocytes. This TCR was recovered from a human donor. This chain joins TRBV27 and TRBJ1-1; maybe TRBD1 (5 bases). Here the CDR3 reads CASTSGGGANNTEAFF. The CDR3 DNA follows: TGTGCCAGCACCTCAGGCGGAGGGGCTAATAACACTGAAGCTTTCTTT.